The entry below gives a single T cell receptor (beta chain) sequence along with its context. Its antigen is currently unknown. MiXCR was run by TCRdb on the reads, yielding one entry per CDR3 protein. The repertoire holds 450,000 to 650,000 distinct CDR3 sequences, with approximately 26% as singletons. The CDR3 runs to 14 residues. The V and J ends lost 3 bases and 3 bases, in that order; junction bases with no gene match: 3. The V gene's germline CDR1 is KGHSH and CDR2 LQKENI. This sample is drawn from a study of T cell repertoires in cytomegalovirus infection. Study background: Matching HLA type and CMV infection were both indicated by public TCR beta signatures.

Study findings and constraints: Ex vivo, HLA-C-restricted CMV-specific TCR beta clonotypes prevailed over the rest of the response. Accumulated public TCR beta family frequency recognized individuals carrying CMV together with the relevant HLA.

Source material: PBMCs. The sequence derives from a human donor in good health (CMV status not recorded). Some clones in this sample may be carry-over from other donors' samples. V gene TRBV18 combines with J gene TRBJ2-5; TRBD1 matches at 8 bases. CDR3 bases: TGTGCCAGCTCACCTATGGACAGGGAAGAGACCCAGTACTTC. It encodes CASSPMDREETQYF. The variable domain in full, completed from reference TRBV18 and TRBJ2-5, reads NAGVMQNPRHLVRRRGQEARLRCSPMKGHSHVYWYRQLPEEGLKFMVYLQKENIIDESGMPKERFSAEFPKEGPSILRIQQVVRGDSAAYFCASSPMDREETQYFGPGTRLLVL.